This T cell receptor (beta chain) is from a study of T cell responses to AZD1222 COVID-19 vaccine. Study results and limitations: Donors, mostly white British, included more females; clonal diversity was possibly underestimated.

CDR3 length: 18 residues. Germline V lookup: CDR1 SGHTA, CDR2 FQGNSA. Trimming removed 4 bases from V and 0 bases from J; junction bases left unmatched: 8. TCRdb's copy holds only in-frame clones and misses some; the assay was immunoSEQ multiplex PCR. This sample yields some 150,000 clones, of which 85% to 90% are seen a single time; about 4.3% belongs to the top ten. A note on this clone: The antigen is not known.

The source material was peripheral blood, sampled 28 days after the second dose of the MenACWY control vaccine. The genes are TRBV7-2 and TRBJ2-1; 11 bases match TRBD2. This TCR derives from an adult who received the MenACWY meningococcal vaccine as a control. The CDR3 DNA reads TGTGCCAGCAGCTCGGGACTAGCGGACGCTAGCTCCTACAATGAGCAGTTCTTC. It specifies CASSSGLADASSYNEQFF.